This T cell receptor beta chain was retrieved from a study of CD8+ T cells in alopecia areata. Germline values: CDR1 KGHSY, CDR2 FQNENV. CDR3 length: 15 residues. The ends were cut back, 1 base at V and 0 bases at J, with 7 bases in the middle. In its sample, this clone was seen a few times. The treatment here: oral pan-JAK inhibitor, 5-10 mg twice daily. RNA was extracted and reverse transcribed into cDNA as the sequencing template. Some clones are missing from TCRdb's copy, which holds only in-frame ones; the method was immunoSEQ multiplex PCR. The data show 130,000 or so clones, roughly 86% seen once.

The source material was CD8+ T cells sorted from blood, sampled at week 4, from a patient treated with tofacitinib. The rearrangement joins TRBV16 to TRBJ1-3; D gene unclear. This receptor was identified in a human donor with alopecia areata. CDR3 residues: CASSQLPNSGNTIYF. For the CDR3, the DNA is TGTGCCAGCAGCCAATTGCCCAACTCTGGAAACACCATATATTTT.